This T cell receptor beta chain was profiled in a study of blood T cell repertoires in COVID-19. Study information: Both acute and convalescent COVID-19 samples were obtained from the United States, Italy and Spain. T cells, B-cell-depleted T cells, or PBMCs supplied cDNA or gDNA.

Between the trimmed V and J ends, which lost 2 bases and 11 bases, there was a span of 15 bases. The CDR3 is 12 amino acids. CDR1 is GTSNPN, CDR2 SVGIG, per germline (reference sequence). In the source study's methods: Nucleated cell counts were estimated from reference gene primer amplification. This table comes from immunoSEQ multiplex PCR, and its TCRdb copy is limited to in-frame clones, with some not included. V and J calls and clone size are given by that table; D and trimming were obtained from the DNA. This sample yields some 35,000 clones, of which roughly 90% are seen a single time; 5.5% to 8.5% belongs to the top ten.

This clonotype originated in a human donor in a cohort sampled during active COVID-19. The chain combines TRBV30 with TRBJ1-2; TRBD1 might be the D (5 bases). The sample comprised peripheral blood. Here the CDR3 reads CAWSQGVRVYTF. DNA of the CDR3: TGTGCCTGGAGTCAAGGGGTACGGGTGTACACCTTC.